Shown below are 9 T cell receptor beta chains from a single sample sequenced in a study of blood T cell repertoires in COVID-19. Measured with immunoSEQ multiplex PCR; TCRdb has only the in-frame clones, and not every one. Of 100,000 to 110,000 clones detected, 85% appear once; the ten largest clones hold over 10%. The sample was peripheral blood. The receptors were sampled from a man aged 50 or older with active or convalescent COVID-19.

The rearrangement joins TRBV5-6 to TRBJ1-1; D not resolved. Germline V CDR1 and CDR2: SGHDT, YYEEEE. CDR3 size: 13 residues. The V gene lost 4 bases and the J gene lost 4 bases, with 11 bases spanning the gap. The CDR3 reads CASSPAGFTEAFF. The CDR3 bases are TGTGCCAGCAGCCCGGCCGGGTTCACTGAAGCTTTCTTT.

This sequence joins TRBV6-5 and TRBJ2-4; D possibly corresponds to TRBD2 (5 bases). This CDR3 contains 15 residues. Per the germline V gene, CDR1 is MNHEY and CDR2 is SVGAGI. V lost 4 bases and J 0 bases, leaving 10 bases between the germline ends. The DNA of the CDR3 is TGTGCCAGCAGTTCCCTCGGGGTAGCCAAAAACATTCAGTACTTC. This translates into CASSSLGVAKNIQYF.

The chain recombines TRBV24-1 with TRBJ2-1; weak D call: TRBD2 (5 bases). CDR1 KGHDR and CDR2 SFDVKD come from the germline V gene. The V end lost 4 bases, the J end lost 9 bases, and 18 bases lay between the germline ends. The CDR3 is made up of 15 amino acids. The CDR3, as DNA: TGTGCCACCAGTGAGCCTAACGGGGTATGGACTGAGCAGTTCTTC. Its protein product is CATSEPNGVWTEQFF.

The chain joins TRBV5-1 to TRBJ1-2; 8 bases agree with TRBD1. The CDR3 contains 14 residues. With V trimmed by 4 bases and J by 6 bases, 8 bases remained unmatched. CDR1 and CDR2 (germline): SGHRS, YFSETQ. The CDR3 loop is CASSLADREDGYTF. CDR3 DNA: TGCGCCAGCAGCCTAGCGGACAGGGAAGATGGCTACACCTTC.

This clone has a single count. This rearrangement joins TRBV29-1 to TRBJ2-3, with a tentative D call TRBD2 (5 bases). Germline CDR1 and CDR2: SQVTM and ANQGSEA. CDR3 length equals 13 residues. The V gene lost 1 base and the J gene lost 6 bases, with 11 bases spanning the gap. CDR3 amino acids: CSVEVASLDTQYF. The CDR3 bases are TGCAGCGTTGAAGTAGCGTCATTGGATACGCAGTATTTT.

The V gene is TRBV6-5, the J gene TRBJ2-7; TRBD1 matches 7 bases. There are 14 residues in the CDR3. Germline V gives CDR1 MNHEY, CDR2 SVGAGI. With V trimmed by 5 bases and J by 13 bases, 17 bases remained unmatched. The CDR3 sequence is CASSRILGTDSQYF. CDR3 DNA: TGTGCCAGCAGTCGTATCTTGGGGACAGACAGTCAATACTTC.

V usage is TRBV7-9 and J usage is TRBJ2-7, with 8 bases aligning to TRBD1. Unmatched junction bases numbered 5, after V lost 2 bases and J lost 5 bases. The CDR3 extends over 14 amino acids. CDR1 SEHNR and CDR2 FQNEAQ come from the germline V gene (reference sequence). The CDR3 spells CASSLTGGLHEQYF. CDR3 in DNA: TGTGCCAGCAGCTTAACAGGGGGTTTGCACGAGCAGTACTTC.

This chain uses TRBV12-3 or TRBV12-4 with TRBJ1-4; D remains ambiguous. V dropped 3 bases and J dropped 7 bases, with 9 bases sitting between them. This CDR3 has 13 amino acids. Here the CDR3 DNA reads TGTGCCAGCAGTTTCCGGAGGAGTGAAAAACTGTTTTTT. It specifies CASSFRRSEKLFF.

This clone was observed a single time. The CDR3 loop is CASRKQGGDDYTF. The CDR3 region has the DNA TGTGCCAGCAGAAAACAGGGTGGAGACGACTACACCTTC. V is TRBV6-5 and J is TRBJ1-2; D perhaps matches TRBD1 (6 bases). Germline V gene sequence: CDR1 MNHEY, CDR2 SVGAGI. Trimming stripped 6 bases from V and 10 bases from J, with 18 bases between. The CDR3 is 13 amino acids.